This T cell receptor beta chain was sequenced in a study of T-cell reconstitution after alpha-beta-depleted transplantation in children. From germline, CDR1 is SQVTM and CDR2 ANQGSEA. The germline V and J ends were trimmed by 7 bases and 3 bases, with 18 bases remaining between them. CDR3 length: 14 residues. This clonotype has a count of ten or more. TCRbeta library preparation incorporated unique molecular identifiers. One entry per CDR3 protein results from TCRdb running MiXCR on the PCR reads. In the table there are hundreds of thousands of distinct CDR3 sequences, roughly a tenth of which are singletons.

The receptor comes from a human donor who donated a stem cell graft to a child with acute lymphoblastic leukemia. The chain employs TRBV29-1 and TRBJ2-5, with D perhaps being TRBD1 or TRBD2 (6 bases each). The sequences come from PBMCs from the stem cell graft donor, collected from the stem cell graft. The CDR3 loop reads CSAARGREKETQYF. The CDR3 nucleotides read TGCAGCGCCGCACGGGGGCGAGAAAAAGAGACCCAGTACTTC.